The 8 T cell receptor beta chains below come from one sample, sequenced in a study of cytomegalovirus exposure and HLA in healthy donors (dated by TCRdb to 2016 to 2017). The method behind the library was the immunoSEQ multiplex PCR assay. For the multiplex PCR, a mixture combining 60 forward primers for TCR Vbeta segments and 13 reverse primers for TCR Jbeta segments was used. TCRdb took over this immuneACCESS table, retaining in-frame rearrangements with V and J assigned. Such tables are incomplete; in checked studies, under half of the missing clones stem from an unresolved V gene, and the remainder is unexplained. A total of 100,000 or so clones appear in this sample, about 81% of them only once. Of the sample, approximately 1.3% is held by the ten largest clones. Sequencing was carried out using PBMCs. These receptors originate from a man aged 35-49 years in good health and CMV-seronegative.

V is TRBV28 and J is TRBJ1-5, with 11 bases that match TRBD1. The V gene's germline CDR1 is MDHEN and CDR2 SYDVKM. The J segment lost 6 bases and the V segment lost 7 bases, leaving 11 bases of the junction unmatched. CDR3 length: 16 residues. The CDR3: CASTEIGTGGGQPQHF. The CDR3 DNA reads TGTGCCAGCACCGAAATCGGGACAGGGGGGGGTCAGCCCCAGCATTTT.

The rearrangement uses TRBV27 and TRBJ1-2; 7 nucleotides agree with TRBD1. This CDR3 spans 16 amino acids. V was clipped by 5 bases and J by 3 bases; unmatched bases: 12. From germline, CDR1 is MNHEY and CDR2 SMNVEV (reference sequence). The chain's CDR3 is CASSPDRATSDYGYTF. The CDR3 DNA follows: TGTGCCAGCAGTCCCGACAGGGCTACCTCTGACTATGGCTACACCTTC.

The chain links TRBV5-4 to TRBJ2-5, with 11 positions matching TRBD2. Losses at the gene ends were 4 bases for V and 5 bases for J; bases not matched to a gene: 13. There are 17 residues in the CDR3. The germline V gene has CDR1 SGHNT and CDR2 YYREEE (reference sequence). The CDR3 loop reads CASSQPPGLADEETQYF. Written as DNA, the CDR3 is TGTGCCAGCAGCCAGCCTCCGGGACTAGCGGACGAGGAGACCCAGTACTTC.

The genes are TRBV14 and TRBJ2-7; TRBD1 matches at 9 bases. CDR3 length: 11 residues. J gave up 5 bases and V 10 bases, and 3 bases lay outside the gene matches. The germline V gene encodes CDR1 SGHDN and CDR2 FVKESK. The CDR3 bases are TGTGCCACGGGACAGGGAGACGAGCAGTACTTC. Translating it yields CATGQGDEQYF.

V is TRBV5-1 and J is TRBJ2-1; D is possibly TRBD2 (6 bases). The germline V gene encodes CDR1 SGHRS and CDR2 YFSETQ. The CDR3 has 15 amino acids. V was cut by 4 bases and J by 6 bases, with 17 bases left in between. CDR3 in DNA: TGCGCCAGCAGCCCGAAGGAGATCGGGGGCAATGAGCAGTTCTTC. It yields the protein CASSPKEIGGNEQFF. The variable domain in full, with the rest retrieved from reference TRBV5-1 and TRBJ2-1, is KAGVTQTPRYLIKTRGQQVTLSCSPISGHRSVSWYQQTPGQGLQFLFEYFSETQRNKGNFPGRFSGRQFSNSRSEMNVSTLELGDSALYLCASSPKEIGGNEQFFGPGTRLTVL.

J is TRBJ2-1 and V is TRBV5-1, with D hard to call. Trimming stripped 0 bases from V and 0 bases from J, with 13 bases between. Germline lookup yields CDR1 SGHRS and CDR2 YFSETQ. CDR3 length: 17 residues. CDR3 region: CASSLGTAVSSYNEQFF. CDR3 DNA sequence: TGCGCCAGCAGCTTGGGAACGGCGGTTAGCTCCTACAATGAGCAGTTCTTC.

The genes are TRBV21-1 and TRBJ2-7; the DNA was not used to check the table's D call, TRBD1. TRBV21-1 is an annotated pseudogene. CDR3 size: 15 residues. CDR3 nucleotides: TGTGCCAGCAGCAAGCCGGCGGGACAGACCCACGAGCAGTACTTC. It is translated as CASSKPAGQTHEQYF.

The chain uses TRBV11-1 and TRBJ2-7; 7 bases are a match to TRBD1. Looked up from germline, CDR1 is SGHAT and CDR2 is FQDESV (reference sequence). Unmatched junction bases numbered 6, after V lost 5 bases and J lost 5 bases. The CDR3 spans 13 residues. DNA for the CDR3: TGTGCCAGCAGCGATGACAGGGTGAACGAGCAGTACTTC. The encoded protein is CASSDDRVNEQYF.